This TCR beta chain was recorded in a study of blood T cell repertoires in COVID-19. CDR1 and CDR2 from the germline V gene are SGHVS and FNYEAQ. The CDR3 is 16 residues long. The V and J ends lost 6 bases and 4 bases respectively, with 19 bases between them. Profiling relied on immunoSEQ multiplex PCR, and the TCRdb table lists in-frame clones only, not all of them. The data show around 200,000 clones, around 85% seen once. The origin of this receptor is a man in his forties or fifties who had recovered from COVID-19. The sequenced sample was PBMCs or T cells enriched from blood (not recorded which). The rearrangement joins TRBV7-6 to TRBJ1-3, with D possibly matching TRBD1 (6 bases). CDR3 residues: CASRAWPQGIGNTIYF. CDR3 in DNA: TGTGCCAGCAGGGCTTGGCCACAGGGAATCGGAAACACCATATATTTT.